A selection of T cell receptor beta chains follows, all from one sample in a study of blood T cells in healthy people across ages. TCRdb re-analysed the 5' RACE reads in MiXCR, keeping a single row per CDR3 protein. The data hold approximately 770,000 distinct CDR3 sequences, with 55% to 75% observed a single time. Source material: blood. The receptor source for this set is a man younger than 45 in good health. Both conserved end residues are part of each CDR3. D genes are given only for firm matches. Clone sizes are given selectively: once, few, many, or a class where the clone is expanded.

>TRBV2|NA|TRBJ2-2|few
CASHSWEGATGELFF
TGTGCCAGCCACTCATGGGAGGGGGCCACCGGGGAGCTGTTTTTT
>TRBV12-3/TRBV12-4|NA|TRBJ2-3|NA
CASTPRETDTQYF
TGTGCCAGCACTCCTAGAGAGACAGATACGCAGTATTTT
>TRBV13|NA|TRBJ2-5|NA
CASSLDVGGPVETQYF
TGTGCCAGCAGCTTAGACGTGGGGGGCCCCGTTGAGACCCAGTACTTC
>TRBV5-1|TRBD2|TRBJ2-1|NA
CASNPDLSGVGNEQFF
TGCGCCAGCAACCCCGACCTTAGCGGGGTTGGGAATGAGCAGTTCTTC
>TRBV7-9|NA|TRBJ2-4|NA
CASSLARSDLKYF
TGTGCCAGCAGCTTAGCGCGGTCCGACTTGAAGTACTTC
>TRBV7-9|NA|TRBJ1-6|many
CASSSLQGPSSPLHF
TGTGCCAGCAGCTCCCTTCAGGGGCCGAGCTCACCCCTCCACTTT
>TRBV6-1|TRBD2|TRBJ2-1|NA
CASSPNSGGAMKFF
TGTGCCAGCAGTCCTAATAGCGGGGGTGCAATGAAGTTCTTC
>TRBV4-3|TRBD2|TRBJ2-1|few
CASSQGPAGAFNEQFF
TGCGCCAGCAGCCAGGGGCCAGCGGGAGCCTTTAATGAGCAGTTCTTC
>TRBV20-1|NA|TRBJ2-7|NA
CSASLRGSVPHEQYF
TGCAGTGCTAGTTTGAGGGGGAGTGTCCCCCACGAGCAGTACTTC
>TRBV20-1|NA|TRBJ2-5|NA
CSASWDLKEQYF
TGCAGTGCTAGCTGGGATCTAAAGGAGCAGTACTTC
>TRBV4-2|TRBD1|TRBJ1-4|NA
CASSQEDRAGSEKLFF
TGTGCCAGCAGCCAAGAGGACAGGGCAGGTTCGGAAAAACTGTTTTTT
>TRBV7-8|TRBD2|TRBJ2-3|NA
CASSLVTSGSLDTQYF
TGTGCCAGCAGCTTAGTGACTAGCGGGAGTTTAGATACGCAGTATTTT